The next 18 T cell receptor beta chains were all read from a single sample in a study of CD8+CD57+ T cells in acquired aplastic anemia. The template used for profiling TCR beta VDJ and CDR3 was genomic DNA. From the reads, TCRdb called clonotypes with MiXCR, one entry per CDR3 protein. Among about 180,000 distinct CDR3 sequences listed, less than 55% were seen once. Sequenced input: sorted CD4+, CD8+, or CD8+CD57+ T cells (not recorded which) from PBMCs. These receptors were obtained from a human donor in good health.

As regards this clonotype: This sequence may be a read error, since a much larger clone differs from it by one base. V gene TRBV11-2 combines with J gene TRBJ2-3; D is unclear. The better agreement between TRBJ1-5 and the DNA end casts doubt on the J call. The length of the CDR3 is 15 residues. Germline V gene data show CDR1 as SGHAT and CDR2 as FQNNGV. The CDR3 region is CASSLARTSTDTQHF. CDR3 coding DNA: TGTGCCAGCAGCTTAGCCAGGACTAGCACAGATACGCAGCATTTT.

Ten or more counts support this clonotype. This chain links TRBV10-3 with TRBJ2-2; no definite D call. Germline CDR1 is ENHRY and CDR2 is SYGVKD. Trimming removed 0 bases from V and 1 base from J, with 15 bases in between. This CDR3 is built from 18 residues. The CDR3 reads CAISESRLGPKNTGELFF. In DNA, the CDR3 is TGTGCCATCAGTGAGTCGCGGCTCGGGCCTAAGAACACCGGGGAGCTGTTTTTT.

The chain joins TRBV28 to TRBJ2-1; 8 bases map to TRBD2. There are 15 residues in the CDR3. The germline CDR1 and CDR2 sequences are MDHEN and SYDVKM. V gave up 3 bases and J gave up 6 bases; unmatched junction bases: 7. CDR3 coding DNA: TGTGCCAGCAGTTTTATAGGACTAGCAGGCAATGAGCAGTTCTTC. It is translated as CASSFIGLAGNEQFF.

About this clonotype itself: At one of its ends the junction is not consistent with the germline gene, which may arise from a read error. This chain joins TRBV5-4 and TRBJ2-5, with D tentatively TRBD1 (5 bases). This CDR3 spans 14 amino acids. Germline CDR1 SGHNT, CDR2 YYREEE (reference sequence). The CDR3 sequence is CASSYRTSWETQYF. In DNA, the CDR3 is TGCGCCAGCAGCTATCGGACATCGTGGGAGACCCAGTACTTC.

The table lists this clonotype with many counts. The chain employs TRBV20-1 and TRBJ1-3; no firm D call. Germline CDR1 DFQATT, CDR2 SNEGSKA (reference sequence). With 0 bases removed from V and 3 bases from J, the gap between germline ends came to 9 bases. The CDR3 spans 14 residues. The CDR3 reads CSARDIVYGNTIYF. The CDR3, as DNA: TGCAGTGCTAGAGATATAGTGTATGGAAACACCATATATTTT.

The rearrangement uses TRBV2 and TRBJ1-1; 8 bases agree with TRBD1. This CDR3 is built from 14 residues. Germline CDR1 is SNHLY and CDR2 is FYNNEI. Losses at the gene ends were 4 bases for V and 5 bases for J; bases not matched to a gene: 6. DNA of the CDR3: TGTGCCAGCAGTGGACAGGGGATGGGTACTGAAGCTTTCTTT. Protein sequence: CASSGQGMGTEAFF.

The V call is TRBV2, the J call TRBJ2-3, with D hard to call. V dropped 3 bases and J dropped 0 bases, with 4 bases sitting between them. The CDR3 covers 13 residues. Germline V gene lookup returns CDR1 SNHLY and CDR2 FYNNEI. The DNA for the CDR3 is TGTGCCAGCAGTGAGGCCAGCACAGATACGCAGTATTTT. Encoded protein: CASSEASTDTQYF.

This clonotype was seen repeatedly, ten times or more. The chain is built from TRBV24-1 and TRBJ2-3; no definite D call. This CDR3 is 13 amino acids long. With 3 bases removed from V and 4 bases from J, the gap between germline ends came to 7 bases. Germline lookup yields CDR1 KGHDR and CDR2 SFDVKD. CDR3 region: CATSDVRPDTQYF. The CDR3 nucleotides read TGTGCCACCAGTGATGTACGACCAGATACGCAGTATTTT.

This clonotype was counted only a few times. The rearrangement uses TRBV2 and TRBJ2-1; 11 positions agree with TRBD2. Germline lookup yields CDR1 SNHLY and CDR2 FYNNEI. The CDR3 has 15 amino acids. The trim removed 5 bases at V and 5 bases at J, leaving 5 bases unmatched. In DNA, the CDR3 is TGTGCCAGCAGTAAGCCGGGACTAGCGGACAATGAGCAGTTCTTC. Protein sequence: CASSKPGLADNEQFF.

The CDR3 here is CASSELRDNYEQYF. As DNA, the CDR3 is TGTGCCAGCAGTGAATTAAGGGACAACTACGAGCAGTACTTC. V gene TRBV25-1 combines with J gene TRBJ2-7; weak D call: TRBD1 (6 bases). The V and J ends lost 1 base and 3 bases respectively, with 10 bases between them. The germline V gene has CDR1 MGHDK and CDR2 SYGVNS. The CDR3 extends over 14 amino acids.

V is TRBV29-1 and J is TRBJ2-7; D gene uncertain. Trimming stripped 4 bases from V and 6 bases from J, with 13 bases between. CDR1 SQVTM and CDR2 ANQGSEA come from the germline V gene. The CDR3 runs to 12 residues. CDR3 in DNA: TGCAGCGTTGCCCCATCCCCTCTCGAGCAGTACTTC. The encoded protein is CSVAPSPLEQYF.

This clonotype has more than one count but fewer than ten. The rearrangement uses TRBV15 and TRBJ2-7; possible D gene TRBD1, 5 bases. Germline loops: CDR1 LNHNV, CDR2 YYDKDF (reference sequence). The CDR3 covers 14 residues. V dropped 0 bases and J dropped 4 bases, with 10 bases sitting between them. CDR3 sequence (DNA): TGTGCCACCAGCAGAGAAGGGCAGGGATACGAGCAGTACTTC. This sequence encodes CATSREGQGYEQYF.

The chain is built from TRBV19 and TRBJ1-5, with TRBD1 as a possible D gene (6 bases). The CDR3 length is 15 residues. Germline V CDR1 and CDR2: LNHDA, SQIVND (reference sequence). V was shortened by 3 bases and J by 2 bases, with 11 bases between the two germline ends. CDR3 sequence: CASSIRAGGNQPQHF. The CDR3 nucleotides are TGTGCCAGTAGTATTCGGGCAGGGGGCAATCAGCCCCAGCATTTT.

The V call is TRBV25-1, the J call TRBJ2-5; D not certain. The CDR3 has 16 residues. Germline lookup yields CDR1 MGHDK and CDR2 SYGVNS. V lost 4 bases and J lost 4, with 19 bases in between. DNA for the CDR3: TGTGCCAGCAGTGGACCTTGTTCCGGGCTTGGAGAGACCCAGTACTTC. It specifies CASSGPCSGLGETQYF.

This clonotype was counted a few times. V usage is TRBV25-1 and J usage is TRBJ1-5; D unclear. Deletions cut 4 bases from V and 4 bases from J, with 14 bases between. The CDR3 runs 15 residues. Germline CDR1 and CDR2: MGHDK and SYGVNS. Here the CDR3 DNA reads TGTGCCAGCAGTGTGGATAGGCTACGGAATCAGCCCCAGCATTTT. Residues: CASSVDRLRNQPQHF.

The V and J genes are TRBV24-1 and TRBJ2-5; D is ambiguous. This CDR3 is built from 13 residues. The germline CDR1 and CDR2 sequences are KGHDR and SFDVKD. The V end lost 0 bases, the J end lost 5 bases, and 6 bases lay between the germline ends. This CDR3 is CATSDLQSETQYF. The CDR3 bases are TGTGCCACCAGTGATTTGCAGTCGGAGACCCAGTACTTC.

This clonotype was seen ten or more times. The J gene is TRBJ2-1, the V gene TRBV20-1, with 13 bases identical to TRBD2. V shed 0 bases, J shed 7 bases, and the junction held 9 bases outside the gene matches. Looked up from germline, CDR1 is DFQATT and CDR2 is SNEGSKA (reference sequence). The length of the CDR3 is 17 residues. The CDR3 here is CSARDTSGRGWGNEQFF. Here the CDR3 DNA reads TGCAGTGCTAGAGATACTAGCGGGAGGGGCTGGGGGAATGAGCAGTTCTTC.

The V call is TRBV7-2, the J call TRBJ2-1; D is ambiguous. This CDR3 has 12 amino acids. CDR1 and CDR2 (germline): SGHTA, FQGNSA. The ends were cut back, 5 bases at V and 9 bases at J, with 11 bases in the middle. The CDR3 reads CASSLGVGEQFF. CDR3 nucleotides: TGTGCCAGCAGCCTCGGTGTCGGTGAGCAGTTCTTC.